These 30 T cell receptor beta chains originate from one sample sequenced in a study of T cell responses to AZD1222 COVID-19 vaccine. Sequenced by immunoSEQ multiplex PCR; TCRdb stores in-frame clones only, minus some. This repertoire shows about 180,000 clones, around 88% found once; its top ten account for 0.49%. Material: peripheral blood, obtained on day 0 of AZD1222 vaccination. Receptor source: an adult in good health.

The chain joins TRBV28 to TRBJ2-7; D is perhaps TRBD2 (5 bases). V was cut by 6 bases and J by 0 bases, with 18 bases left in between. The CDR3 is 16 residues long. Germline CDR1 and CDR2: MDHEN and SYDVKM. The chain's CDR3 is CASRRAEGAASYEQYF. In nucleotides, the CDR3 is TGTGCCAGCAGGAGGGCAGAGGGCGCTGCCTCCTACGAGCAGTACTTC.

V is TRBV7-8 and J is TRBJ2-1, with D perhaps matching TRBD1 (6 bases). Per the germline V gene, CDR1 is SGHVS and CDR2 is FQNEAQ. This CDR3 comprises 15 residues. V gave up 1 base and J gave up 6 bases, with 13 bases separating them. The CDR3 nucleotides read TGTGCCAGCAGCTTAGTAGTCAGGGGTCGCAATGAGCAGTTCTTC. It translates to CASSLVVRGRNEQFF.

This clone was counted between two and nine times. This chain links TRBV6-5 with TRBJ1-2, with 7 nucleotides matching TRBD1. The CDR3 sequence is 15 residues long. CDR1 and CDR2 (germline): MNHEY, SVGAGI. With 7 bases clipped from V and 4 bases from J, the junction kept 12 bases outside the gene matches. CDR3 residues: CASTSGAGGAYGYTF. CDR3 nucleotides: TGTGCCAGCACTAGTGGTGCAGGGGGAGCCTATGGCTACACCTTC.

The chain recombines TRBV30 with TRBJ2-7; 8 positions match TRBD1. The CDR3 covers 14 residues. The V and J ends lost 0 bases and 2 bases, in that order; junction bases with no gene match: 3. The germline CDR1 and CDR2 sequences are GTSNPN and SVGIG (reference sequence). The CDR3 DNA sequence: TGTGCCTGGAGTGTTACAGGGGGTCCCTACGAGCAGTACTTC. It codes for CAWSVTGGPYEQYF.

The chain carries TRBV7-9 and TRBJ2-7; TRBD2 might be the D (7 bases). This CDR3 has 15 amino acids. In germline, CDR1 is SEHNR, CDR2 FQNEAQ (reference sequence). Trimming pared 2 bases from V and 2 bases from J, leaving 13 bases between. The CDR3 is CASSLLQGGAYEQYF. CDR3 DNA sequence: TGTGCCAGCAGCTTACTACAGGGAGGGGCCTACGAGCAGTACTTC.

V gene TRBV11-2 combines with J gene TRBJ2-3; D gene uncertain. This CDR3 has 12 residues. Trimming cost V 7 bases and J 0 bases, with 5 bases left between them. The V gene's germline CDR1 is SGHAT and CDR2 FQNNGV. The CDR3 DNA reads as TGTGCCAGCACCTTTAGCACAGATACGCAGTATTTT. Translating gives CASTFSTDTQYF. Complete variable domain (other parts from reference TRBV11-2 and TRBJ2-3): EAGVAQSPRYKIIEKRQSVAFWCNPISGHATLYWYQQILGQGPKLLIQFQNNGVVDDSQLPKDRFSAERLKGVDSTLKIQPAKLEDSAVYLCASTFSTDTQYFGPGTRLTVL.

This clone was seen only once. The V call is TRBV18, the J call TRBJ2-7; D unresolved. V lost 0 bases and J 2 bases, leaving 8 bases between the germline ends. CDR3 length: 14 residues. Per the germline V gene, CDR1 is KGHSH and CDR2 is LQKENI. The CDR3 loop is CASSPPVLTYEQYF. In DNA form, the CDR3 reads TGTGCCAGCTCACCACCAGTACTAACCTACGAGCAGTACTTC.

The chain has TRBV6-5 and TRBJ1-1; D gene uncertain. V was pared by 6 bases and J by 1 base, with 9 bases between. This CDR3 is 13 amino acids long. The germline CDR1 and CDR2 sequences are MNHEY and SVGAGI. In DNA, the CDR3 is TGTGCCAGCAGGACGGCCCCGAACACTGAAGCTTTCTTT. Its protein product is CASRTAPNTEAFF.

The CDR3 spells CASSQPTYGYTF. The CDR3, as DNA: TGTGCCAGCAGCCAACCTACGTATGGCTACACCTTC. The chain combines TRBV3-1 (or the pseudogene TRBV3-2) with TRBJ1-2; D not certain. Between the trimmed V and J ends, which lost 2 bases and 5 bases, there was a span of 6 bases. In germline, CDR1 is LGHDT, CDR2 YNNKEL (reference sequence). This CDR3 region has 12 residues.

The genes are TRBV3-1 (or the pseudogene TRBV3-2) and TRBJ2-7; 8 nucleotides match TRBD2. CDR3 size: 15 residues. V trimming: 5 bases; J trimming: 0 bases; junction bases outside the gene matches: 6. Per the germline V gene, CDR1 is LGHDT and CDR2 is YNNKEL (reference sequence). In DNA form, the CDR3 reads TGTGCCAGCAGCTATAGCGGGATAAGCTCCTACGAGCAGTACTTC. Its protein product is CASSYSGISSYEQYF.

The V and J genes are TRBV30 and TRBJ1-2; weak D call: TRBD1 (6 bases). The germline CDR1 and CDR2 sequences are GTSNPN and SVGIG (reference sequence). V was trimmed by 3 bases and J by 8 bases, leaving 22 bases between them. This CDR3 is built from 15 residues. The CDR3 loop is CAWREGGQGQDGYTF. In nucleotides, the CDR3 is TGTGCCTGGAGGGAAGGGGGGCAGGGGCAAGACGGCTACACCTTC. The full variable domain, its missing parts supplied by reference TRBV30 and TRBJ1-2, is SQTIHQWPATLVQPVGSPLSLECTVEGTSNPNLYWYRQAAGRGLQLLFYSVGIGQISSEVPQNLSASRPQDRQFILSSKKLLLSDSGFYLCAWREGGQGQDGYTFGSGTRLTVV.

At least ten counts were recorded for this clone. This chain uses TRBV7-3 with TRBJ1-6; D is possibly TRBD1 (6 bases). From germline, CDR1 is SGHTA and CDR2 FQGTGA. The CDR3 spans 14 residues. V shed 5 bases and J shed 9 bases, with 14 bases lying between them. CDR3 sequence: CASSPGQFGSPLHF. The CDR3 DNA reads as TGTGCCAGCAGCCCTGGACAGTTTGGTTCACCCCTCCACTTT.

The chain uses TRBV4-3 and TRBJ1-1, with D maybe TRBD1 (5 bases). Germline CDR1 LGHNA, CDR2 YSLEER. Trimming stripped 0 bases from V and 0 bases from J, with 8 bases between. This CDR3 region has 15 residues. The CDR3 coding sequence is TGCGCCAGCAGCCAAGATCTGGGGGTGAACACTGAAGCTTTCTTT. This codes for CASSQDLGVNTEAFF.

The V gene is TRBV7-2, the J gene TRBJ1-5; 7 nucleotides match TRBD1. The V gene end was trimmed by 2 bases and the J gene end by 7 bases; junction bases not matched to a gene: 8. The germline CDR1 and CDR2 sequences are SGHTA and FQGNSA. The CDR3 is 15 residues long. In nucleotides, the CDR3 is TGTGCCAGCAGCTTAACAGGGGTCCCCCGGCAGCCCCAGCATTTT. This codes for CASSLTGVPRQPQHF.

This sequence joins TRBV12-5 and TRBJ1-4, with D perhaps matching TRBD1 (5 bases). V was cut by 6 bases and J by 8 bases, with 13 bases left in between. Per the germline V gene, CDR1 is LGHNT and CDR2 is FRNRAP. This CDR3 is built from 13 residues. The CDR3 bases are TGTGCTAGTGGCCCGGCGGAGGGGGAAAAACTGTTTTTT. Translating it yields CASGPAEGEKLFF.

The chain combines TRBV28 with TRBJ1-1; the D gene is possibly TRBD1 (6 bases). V shed 6 bases and J shed 3 bases, with 14 bases lying between them. This CDR3 has 14 residues. Germline CDR1 is MDHEN and CDR2 is SYDVKM. CDR3: CASRQGPSHTEAFF. As DNA, the CDR3 is TGTGCCAGCAGACAGGGCCCCTCTCACACTGAAGCTTTCTTT.

The V gene is TRBV4-2, the J gene TRBJ1-2; the D gene is possibly TRBD1 (6 bases). Germline CDR1 is LGHNA and CDR2 is YNFKEQ. V was trimmed by 0 bases and J by 3 bases, leaving 14 bases between them. CDR3 length equals 16 residues. CDR3 DNA sequence: TGTGCCAGCAGCCAAGATGGGGCAGGGGACTACTATGGCTACACCTTC. Translated, it gives CASSQDGAGDYYGYTF.

This clone was found once. The chain couples TRBV24-1 to TRBJ2-2; no firm D call. CDR3 length: 14 amino acids. Trimming took 5 bases from V and 6 from J, leaving 12 bases between them. Germline-derived CDR1 and CDR2 are KGHDR and SFDVKD. CDR3 DNA sequence: TGTGCCACCAGTGCCCAGACTTCATCCGGGGAGCTGTTTTTT. Translating gives CATSAQTSSGELFF.

This chain connects TRBV28 to TRBJ2-7; maybe TRBD1 (5 bases). The CDR3 sequence is 11 residues long. CDR1 is MDHEN and CDR2 is SYDVKM in the germline V gene. The V gene lost 3 bases and the J gene lost 6 bases, with 6 bases spanning the gap. The CDR3 spells CASSLGREQYF. CDR3 DNA sequence: TGTGCCAGCAGTTTGGGGCGCGAGCAGTACTTC.

This chain connects TRBV18 to TRBJ2-1; D call uncertain. The V and J ends lost 0 bases and 5 bases respectively, with 5 bases between them. The V gene's germline CDR1 is KGHSH and CDR2 LQKENI. The CDR3 length is 13 residues. The CDR3: CASSPPSHNEQFF. The CDR3 DNA is TGTGCCAGCTCACCACCTTCCCACAATGAGCAGTTCTTC.

This chain uses TRBV24-1 with TRBJ2-7; 9 bases fit TRBD1. Germline values: CDR1 KGHDR, CDR2 SFDVKD. This CDR3 is built from 16 residues. V dropped 2 bases and J dropped 2; count of bases not matched to a gene: 6. The CDR3 DNA is TGTGCCACCAGTGATTCAGGACAGGGGAGAACCTACGAGCAGTACTTC. It encodes CATSDSGQGRTYEQYF.

The rearrangement joins TRBV28 to TRBJ1-1; a weak D match, TRBD1 (5 bases). The CDR3 length is 14 residues. CDR1 is MDHEN, CDR2 SYDVKM, per germline. V lost 6 bases and J lost 0, with 11 bases in between. Written as DNA, the CDR3 is TGTGCCAGCAGCCCTGGAGGGGTGAACACTGAAGCTTTCTTT. The encoded protein is CASSPGGVNTEAFF. Supplemented by reference TRBV28 and TRBJ1-1, the full variable domain reads DVKVTQSSRYLVKRTGEKVFLECVQDMDHENMFWYRQDPGLGLRLIYFSYDVKMKEKGDIPEGYSVSREKKERFSLILESASTNQTSMYLCASSPGGVNTEAFFGQGTRLTVV.

The rearrangement links TRBV12-3 or TRBV12-4 to TRBJ1-5; weak D call: TRBD1 (5 bases). With 3 bases removed from V and 2 bases from J, the gap between germline ends came to 5 bases. This CDR3 is built from 13 residues. The CDR3 coding sequence is TGTGCCAGCAGTTTGACAGGCAATCAGCCCCAGCATTTT. Translation: CASSLTGNQPQHF.

The CDR3 sequence is CASSPLEAGRNQPQHF. The CDR3 DNA sequence: TGTGCCAGCAGCCCCCTTGAAGCAGGACGCAATCAGCCCCAGCATTTT. The chain links TRBV7-9 to TRBJ1-5, with no clear D. This CDR3 contains 16 residues. The V gene's germline CDR1 is SEHNR and CDR2 FQNEAQ (reference sequence). V lost 5 bases and J lost 2, with 16 bases in between.

The rearrangement joins TRBV27 to TRBJ2-2; D perhaps matches TRBD1 (5 bases). V was pared by 4 bases and J by 5 bases, with 11 bases between. The CDR3 totals 14 residues. The V gene's germline CDR1 is MNHEY and CDR2 SMNVEV (reference sequence). CDR3 region: CASSSGIGTGELFF. In DNA, the CDR3 is TGTGCCAGCAGTTCAGGGATTGGAACCGGGGAGCTGTTTTTT.

This clone was seen only a few times. In the same sample, other DNA sequences code for this CDR3. The chain is built from TRBV5-1 and TRBJ2-2; no clear D gene. Germline values: CDR1 SGHRS, CDR2 YFSETQ. This CDR3 has 16 amino acids. Trimming shortened V by 0 bases and J by 3 bases, and 12 bases separated the two germline ends. The CDR3 is CASSLGPSGDTGELFF. In DNA form, the CDR3 reads TGCGCCAGCAGCTTGGGTCCCAGTGGGGACACCGGGGAGCTGTTTTTT. The variable domain in full, with the rest retrieved from reference TRBV5-1 and TRBJ2-2, is KAGVTQTPRYLIKTRGQQVTLSCSPISGHRSVSWYQQTPGQGLQFLFEYFSETQRNKGNFPGRFSGRQFSNSRSEMNVSTLELGDSALYLCASSLGPSGDTGELFFGEGSRLTVL.

The rearrangement links TRBV18 to TRBJ1-5, with D tentatively TRBD1 (5 bases). The germline gives CDR1 KGHSH, CDR2 LQKENI. CDR3 length: 15 residues. V was pared by 3 bases and J by 0 bases, with 9 bases between. Written as DNA, the CDR3 is TGTGCCAGCTCACCGTGGGGGAATAGCAATCAGCCCCAGCATTTT. This translates into CASSPWGNSNQPQHF.

V usage is TRBV5-6 and J usage is TRBJ1-3; D is uncertain. Trimming removed 4 bases at V and 0 bases at J, with 11 bases between. CDR1 is SGHDT and CDR2 is YYEEEE in the germline V gene. The CDR3 is 15 residues long. Written as DNA, the CDR3 is TGTGCCAGCAGCCCCGGAATCCACTCTGGAAACACCATATATTTT. It translates to CASSPGIHSGNTIYF. The full variable domain, its missing parts supplied by reference TRBV5-6 and TRBJ1-3, is DAGVTQSPTHLIKTRGQQVTLRCSPKSGHDTVSWYQQALGQGPQFIFQYYEEEERQRGNFPDRFSGHQFPNYSSELNVNALLLGDSALYLCASSPGIHSGNTIYFGEGSWLTVV.

The V gene is TRBV28, the J gene TRBJ2-7; no clear D gene. V lost 3 bases, J lost 0 bases, and 12 bases lay in between. The CDR3 runs 15 residues. In germline, CDR1 is MDHEN, CDR2 SYDVKM. The CDR3 nucleotides read TGTGCCAGCAGTTTTGACCGTTCGTCCTCCTACGAGCAGTACTTC. Protein sequence: CASSFDRSSSYEQYF. Looking up the rest from reference TRBV28 and TRBJ2-7 gives the full variable domain: DVKVTQSSRYLVKRTGEKVFLECVQDMDHENMFWYRQDPGLGLRLIYFSYDVKMKEKGDIPEGYSVSREKKERFSLILESASTNQTSMYLCASSFDRSSSYEQYFGPGTRLTVT.

The chain links TRBV12-3 or TRBV12-4 to TRBJ1-5; D ambiguous. V shed 2 bases and J shed 3 bases, with 2 bases lying between them. The CDR3 runs 12 residues. The CDR3 nucleotides are TGTGCCAGCAGTTTAAACAATCAGCCCCAGCATTTT. Its translation: CASSLNNQPQHF.